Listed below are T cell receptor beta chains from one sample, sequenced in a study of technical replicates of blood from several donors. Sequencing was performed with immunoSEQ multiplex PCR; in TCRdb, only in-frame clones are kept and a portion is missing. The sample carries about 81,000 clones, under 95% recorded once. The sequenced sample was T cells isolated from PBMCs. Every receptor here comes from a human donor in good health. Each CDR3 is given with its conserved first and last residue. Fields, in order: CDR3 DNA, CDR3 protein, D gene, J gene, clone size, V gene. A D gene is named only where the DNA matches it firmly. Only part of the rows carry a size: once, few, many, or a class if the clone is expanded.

cdr3_nt: TGTGCCAGCAGCTTAGGTCTGCGGGGGAACTACAATGAGCAGTTCTTC
cdr3_aa: CASSLGLRGNYNEQFF
d_call: TRBD2
j_call: TRBJ2-1
clone_size: .
v_call: TRBV11-2

cdr3_nt: TGTGCCAGCAGCCCGAGGACAGGGAGAACTGAAGCTTTCTTT
cdr3_aa: CASSPRTGRTEAFF
d_call: TRBD1
j_call: TRBJ1-1
clone_size: .
v_call: TRBV7-9

cdr3_nt: TGTGCCAGCAGCCTAGACGCAGGGGCGAGCACTGAAGCTTTCTTT
cdr3_aa: CASSLDAGASTEAFF
d_call: .
j_call: TRBJ1-1
clone_size: .
v_call: TRBV7-9

cdr3_nt: TGTGCCAGCAGTTACGGCCCCTCAGGGGAAAATTCACCCCTCCACTTT
cdr3_aa: CASSYGPSGENSPLHF
d_call: .
j_call: TRBJ1-6
clone_size: .
v_call: TRBV6-5

cdr3_nt: TGTGCCAGCAGCGAATATCAGGGGAAGGGGAACATTCAGTACTTC
cdr3_aa: CASSEYQGKGNIQYF
d_call: .
j_call: TRBJ2-4
clone_size: few
v_call: TRBV7-9

cdr3_nt: TGTGCCGCCACTCGGACAGGCAATGGCTACACCTTC
cdr3_aa: CAATRTGNGYTF
d_call: TRBD1
j_call: TRBJ1-2
clone_size: .
v_call: TRBV30

cdr3_nt: TGCGCCAGCAGCCAAGATCCCGCCAGGGGGCGTGAAAAACTGTTTTTT
cdr3_aa: CASSQDPARGREKLFF
d_call: TRBD1
j_call: TRBJ1-4
clone_size: once
v_call: TRBV4-1

cdr3_nt: TGTGCCAGCAGTTTTACGTGGGGATGGGGCGCTGAAGCTTTCTTT
cdr3_aa: CASSFTWGWGAEAFF
d_call: .
j_call: TRBJ1-1
clone_size: .
v_call: TRBV27

cdr3_nt: TGCGCCAGCAGCCAAGTCTCCCGTGGGCCAACCAAAAACATTCAGTACTTC
cdr3_aa: CASSQVSRGPTKNIQYF
d_call: .
j_call: TRBJ2-4
clone_size: once
v_call: TRBV4-1

cdr3_nt: TGTGCCAGCAGCTTGGGTTCCCGCGGACAGCCCCAGCATTTT
cdr3_aa: CASSLGSRGQPQHF
d_call: .
j_call: TRBJ1-5
clone_size: .
v_call: TRBV5-8

cdr3_nt: TGTGCCTGGAGTGATCGCGGGGGTAATCAGCCCCAGCATTTT
cdr3_aa: CAWSDRGGNQPQHF
d_call: .
j_call: TRBJ1-5
clone_size: .
v_call: TRBV30

cdr3_nt: TGTGCCAGCAGTGAGTCAGGGGTTGCCTATGGCTACACCTTC
cdr3_aa: CASSESGVAYGYTF
d_call: .
j_call: TRBJ1-2
clone_size: .
v_call: TRBV25-1

cdr3_nt: TGTGCCAGCAGCATCGACAGGGGAGGGAACACTGAAGCTTTCTTT
cdr3_aa: CASSIDRGGNTEAFF
d_call: TRBD1
j_call: TRBJ1-1
clone_size: .
v_call: TRBV7-8

cdr3_nt: TGCGCCAGCAGCAGGACAGGGGATTCCTACGAGCAGTACTTC
cdr3_aa: CASSRTGDSYEQYF
d_call: TRBD1
j_call: TRBJ2-7
clone_size: once
v_call: TRBV5-1

cdr3_nt: TGTGCCAGCAGCTTAGCGAGGACAGGGGGCAGAGGTACCCTAAACACCATATATTTT
cdr3_aa: CASSLARTGGRGTLNTIYF
d_call: TRBD1
j_call: TRBJ1-3
clone_size: .
v_call: TRBV7-9

cdr3_nt: TGTGCCAGCAGGCCGACGGGACAGGGTAATTCACCCCTCCACTTT
cdr3_aa: CASRPTGQGNSPLHF
d_call: TRBD1
j_call: TRBJ1-6
clone_size: .
v_call: TRBV6-5

cdr3_nt: TGCGCCAGCAGCCAAAAGCCCCTTAGCGGGGGGGCGTACAATGAGCAGTTCTTC
cdr3_aa: CASSQKPLSGGAYNEQFF
d_call: TRBD2
j_call: TRBJ2-1
clone_size: .
v_call: TRBV4-1

cdr3_nt: TGTGCCAGCAGCTTACTAGGGGGCGTTGAAAAACTGTTTTTT
cdr3_aa: CASSLLGGVEKLFF
d_call: TRBD1
j_call: TRBJ1-4
clone_size: .
v_call: TRBV11-3

cdr3_nt: TGCGCCAGCAGCCAACGCAGGACTGAGGATAGCAATCAGCCCCAGCATTTT
cdr3_aa: CASSQRRTEDSNQPQHF
d_call: .
j_call: TRBJ1-5
clone_size: .
v_call: TRBV4-1

cdr3_nt: TGCGCCAGCAGACCTGGACAGGGACCTCAGCCCCAGCATTTT
cdr3_aa: CASRPGQGPQPQHF
d_call: TRBD1
j_call: TRBJ1-5
clone_size: .
v_call: TRBV10-2

cdr3_nt: TGTGCCAGCAAAGGGCCCCTAGCCAGCACAGATACGCAGTATTTT
cdr3_aa: CASKGPLASTDTQYF
d_call: .
j_call: TRBJ2-3
clone_size: .
v_call: TRBV2

cdr3_nt: TGTGCCAGCAGCAAGACTAGGGGCACAGATACGCAGTATTTT
cdr3_aa: CASSKTRGTDTQYF
d_call: .
j_call: TRBJ2-3
clone_size: .
v_call: TRBV7-3

cdr3_nt: TGTGCCAGCAGTTTTTACGGACAGGGGAACTACGAGCAGTACTTC
cdr3_aa: CASSFYGQGNYEQYF
d_call: TRBD1
j_call: TRBJ2-7
clone_size: few
v_call: TRBV27

cdr3_nt: TGTGCCAGCAGCCAAGCCGGGACAGGGTGGGGAGAGACCCAGTACTTC
cdr3_aa: CASSQAGTGWGETQYF
d_call: TRBD1
j_call: TRBJ2-5
clone_size: once
v_call: TRBV7-9

cdr3_nt: TGTGCCAGCAGCTTAGAAGGAACTAGCCGCACTGAGCAGTTCTTC
cdr3_aa: CASSLEGTSRTEQFF
d_call: .
j_call: TRBJ2-1
clone_size: .
v_call: TRBV11-3

cdr3_nt: TGCGCCAGCAGCTTGGACGTCGGGGGACCCGATACGCAGTATTTT
cdr3_aa: CASSLDVGGPDTQYF
d_call: .
j_call: TRBJ2-3
clone_size: .
v_call: TRBV5-1

cdr3_nt: TGTGCCAGCAGCCAGACAGGGAACTACGAGCAGTACTTC
cdr3_aa: CASSQTGNYEQYF
d_call: TRBD1
j_call: TRBJ2-7
clone_size: .
v_call: TRBV11-1

cdr3_nt: TGTGCCAGCAGCTTAGTGGGCGGCGACAGGGGTTTTTCGTTCGACGAGCAGTACTTC
cdr3_aa: CASSLVGGDRGFSFDEQYF
d_call: TRBD1
j_call: TRBJ2-7
clone_size: .
v_call: TRBV7-3

cdr3_nt: TGTGCCAGCAGCTCCCGGTATGGCTACACCTTC
cdr3_aa: CASSSRYGYTF
d_call: .
j_call: TRBJ1-2
clone_size: .
v_call: TRBV7-8

cdr3_nt: TGTGCCAGCAGCTGGGGGGGGTTGAATGAGCAGTTCTTC
cdr3_aa: CASSWGGLNEQFF
d_call: TRBD2
j_call: TRBJ2-1
clone_size: .
v_call: TRBV7-9

cdr3_nt: TGTGCCAGTAGGGCACAGGGGGCTGGGACAGATACGCAGTATTTT
cdr3_aa: CASRAQGAGTDTQYF
d_call: TRBD1
j_call: TRBJ2-3
clone_size: .
v_call: TRBV19

cdr3_nt: TGTGCCAGCAGTTCAGCAGGGGAAAACACCGGGGAGCTGTTTTTT
cdr3_aa: CASSSAGENTGELFF
d_call: .
j_call: TRBJ2-2
clone_size: once
v_call: TRBV28

cdr3_nt: TGCGCCAGCAGAACCGGGACAGGGGGCGTCACCGGGGAGCTGTTTTTT
cdr3_aa: CASRTGTGGVTGELFF
d_call: TRBD1
j_call: TRBJ2-2
clone_size: .
v_call: TRBV10-2

cdr3_nt: TGTGCCAGCGGGACAAATGGAAACACCATATATTTT
cdr3_aa: CASGTNGNTIYF
d_call: .
j_call: TRBJ1-3
clone_size: .
v_call: TRBV5-6

cdr3_nt: TGCGCCAGCAGCTTGGGCCTAGCGGGAGAGGTCGGCTACGAGCAGTACTTC
cdr3_aa: CASSLGLAGEVGYEQYF
d_call: TRBD2
j_call: TRBJ2-7
clone_size: .
v_call: TRBV5-1

cdr3_nt: TGCGCCAGCAGCTTGTACGGGTTAGCAGGGGATGGATCGCACACTGAAGCTTTCTTT
cdr3_aa: CASSLYGLAGDGSHTEAFF
d_call: .
j_call: TRBJ1-1
clone_size: .
v_call: TRBV5-1

cdr3_nt: TGTGCCAGCAGCTCGGGAGGCTATGGCTACACCTTC
cdr3_aa: CASSSGGYGYTF
d_call: .
j_call: TRBJ1-2
clone_size: .
v_call: TRBV11-2

cdr3_nt: TGTGCCAGCAGTGACGGGACAGGGGGATACGAGCAGTTCTTC
cdr3_aa: CASSDGTGGYEQFF
d_call: TRBD1
j_call: TRBJ2-1
clone_size: .
v_call: TRBV2

cdr3_nt: TGCAGCGTTGGACAGGGGATCGAGCAGTACTTC
cdr3_aa: CSVGQGIEQYF
d_call: TRBD1
j_call: TRBJ2-7
clone_size: .
v_call: TRBV29-1

cdr3_nt: TGTGCCAGCAGCTCAGCGGGGACATCCTACATCTCTGGAAACACCATATATTTT
cdr3_aa: CASSSAGTSYISGNTIYF
d_call: .
j_call: TRBJ1-3
clone_size: .
v_call: TRBV11-2

cdr3_nt: TGTGCCAGTAGTATAGGGACTAGCGGGACCAGGGAGCAGTTCTTC
cdr3_aa: CASSIGTSGTREQFF
d_call: TRBD2
j_call: TRBJ2-1
clone_size: .
v_call: TRBV19

cdr3_nt: TGTGCCAGCAGTTACGACAGGGTTGGCTACACCTTC
cdr3_aa: CASSYDRVGYTF
d_call: TRBD1
j_call: TRBJ1-2
clone_size: .
v_call: TRBV6-5

cdr3_nt: TGCGCCAGCAGCTCAGCTAGTTACTACGAGCAGTACTTC
cdr3_aa: CASSSASYYEQYF
d_call: .
j_call: TRBJ2-7
clone_size: .
v_call: TRBV5-1

cdr3_nt: TGTGCCAGCAGTACCGACGGGACTGAGGACGAGCAGTACTTC
cdr3_aa: CASSTDGTEDEQYF
d_call: .
j_call: TRBJ2-7
clone_size: .
v_call: TRBV27

cdr3_nt: TGTGCCAGTAGTCGACAGAGATCTGGAAACACCATATATTTT
cdr3_aa: CASSRQRSGNTIYF
d_call: .
j_call: TRBJ1-3
clone_size: .
v_call: TRBV19

cdr3_nt: TGCGCCAGCAGGCAGGAGGGAACCGGGGAGCTGTTTTTT
cdr3_aa: CASRQEGTGELFF
d_call: .
j_call: TRBJ2-2
clone_size: .
v_call: TRBV5-1

cdr3_nt: TGCGCCAGCAGCTCTATACAGGGGGAAGGAGCAGAGAAACTGTTTTTT
cdr3_aa: CASSSIQGEGAEKLFF
d_call: TRBD1
j_call: TRBJ1-4
clone_size: .
v_call: TRBV5-1

cdr3_nt: TGTGCCAACACCAGACAGTATAATGAAAAACTGTTTTTT
cdr3_aa: CANTRQYNEKLFF
d_call: .
j_call: TRBJ1-4
clone_size: .
v_call: TRBV2

cdr3_nt: TGTGCCAGCAGCTTAGGAACAGGGGGCCTCTCCTACGAGCAGTACTTC
cdr3_aa: CASSLGTGGLSYEQYF
d_call: TRBD1
j_call: TRBJ2-7
clone_size: .
v_call: TRBV11-2

cdr3_nt: TGTGCCAGCAATGACAGGGAAAACTACGAGCAGTACTTC
cdr3_aa: CASNDRENYEQYF
d_call: TRBD1
j_call: TRBJ2-7
clone_size: .
v_call: TRBV5-6

cdr3_nt: TGTGCCAGCAGCTTAGAACAGGGAAACTATGGCTACACCTTC
cdr3_aa: CASSLEQGNYGYTF
d_call: .
j_call: TRBJ1-2
clone_size: .
v_call: TRBV7-9

cdr3_nt: TGTGCCAGCAGCACCATCCGGGACAGTCCTTTTTCGGGCACCGGGGAGCTGTTTTTT
cdr3_aa: CASSTIRDSPFSGTGELFF
d_call: TRBD1
j_call: TRBJ2-2
clone_size: .
v_call: TRBV13

cdr3_nt: TGTGCCAGCTCACCGGACAGTCCAGGATACGAGCAGTACTTC
cdr3_aa: CASSPDSPGYEQYF
d_call: .
j_call: TRBJ2-7
clone_size: .
v_call: TRBV18